A selection of T cell receptor beta chains follows, all from one sample in a study of blood T cell repertoires in COVID-19. Produced via immunoSEQ multiplex PCR; TCRdb's table is partial and in-frame only. The table includes 250,000 or so clones, roughly 84% detected once. Sequenced: PBMCs or T cells enriched from blood (not recorded which). Receptors were obtained from a woman aged 50 to 60 who had been exposed to COVID-19. Each CDR3 is given with its conserved first and last residue. The order of the fields is V gene, clone size, D gene, J gene, CDR3 DNA, CDR3 protein. A D gene is named only where the DNA matches it firmly. A row's size may be missing; if present it is once, few, many or a size class.

V: TRBV2; size: NA; D: NA; J: TRBJ2-3; DNA: TGTGCCAGCAGTGGCGGGGCGAGCACAGATACGCAGTATTTT; CDR3: CASSGGASTDTQYF
V: TRBV5-1; size: NA; D: TRBD1; J: TRBJ1-2; DNA: TGCGCCAGCAGCTCCCGACCGGGACAGGGGTTTCTCTATGGCTACACCTTC; CDR3: CASSSRPGQGFLYGYTF
V: TRBV10-3; size: NA; D: NA; J: TRBJ2-1; DNA: TGTGCCATCAGTGAGTCGACACCTACCTACAATGAGCAGTTCTTC; CDR3: CAISESTPTYNEQFF
V: TRBV13; size: NA; D: NA; J: TRBJ2-7; DNA: TGTGCCAGCAGCTCCATCCGAATACAGGGAGAGCAGTACTTC; CDR3: CASSSIRIQGEQYF
V: TRBV2; size: NA; D: NA; J: TRBJ1-2; DNA: TGTGCCAGCAGTGAAAAAGTAAGGCAGGGGAATGGCTACACCTTC; CDR3: CASSEKVRQGNGYTF
V: TRBV29-1; size: NA; D: TRBD1; J: TRBJ2-7; DNA: TGCAGCGTTCTAGGGGGCGCGGGTTACGAGCAGTACTTC; CDR3: CSVLGGAGYEQYF
V: TRBV5-8; size: once; D: TRBD2; J: TRBJ2-7; DNA: TGTGCCAGCAGCTTGGGACCGGGCGGGGGTTCCTCCTACGAGCAGTACTTC; CDR3: CASSLGPGGGSSYEQYF
V: TRBV19; size: NA; D: TRBD1; J: TRBJ1-1; DNA: TGTGCCAGTAGTATAGGACAGGGGAACACTGAAGCTTTCTTT; CDR3: CASSIGQGNTEAFF
V: TRBV6-4; size: NA; D: NA; J: TRBJ2-2; DNA: TGTGCCAGTGGAGAGCGGGCAGGTGGCACCGGGGAGCTGTTTTTT; CDR3: CASGERAGGTGELFF
V: TRBV13; size: few; D: TRBD1; J: TRBJ1-1; DNA: TGTGCCAGCAGCTTAAGTGGTAGGGGGCGAACAAACACTGAAGCTTTCTTT; CDR3: CASSLSGRGRTNTEAFF
V: TRBV19; size: NA; D: TRBD1; J: TRBJ2-5; DNA: TGTGCCAGTAGTATGGACAGCATCAGGGGGGAGACCCAGTACTTC; CDR3: CASSMDSIRGETQYF
V: TRBV4-2; size: NA; D: NA; J: TRBJ1-5; DNA: TGTGCCAGCAGCGGCCACGCCAATCAGCCCCAGCATTTT; CDR3: CASSGHANQPQHF
V: TRBV3-1/TRBV3-2; size: once; D: NA; J: TRBJ2-1; DNA: TGTGCCAGCAGCCAAGAAGTGGAGTATGAGCAGTTCTTC; CDR3: CASSQEVEYEQFF
V: TRBV5-4; size: NA; D: TRBD1; J: TRBJ1-1; DNA: TGTGCCAGCAGCTTGTCGGGACAGATCTACACTGAAGCTTTCTTT; CDR3: CASSLSGQIYTEAFF
V: TRBV7-9; size: NA; D: TRBD2; J: TRBJ2-7; DNA: TGTGCCAGCAGCTTAGACGATTGGGGGACTAGCGTCCACTACGAGCAGTACTTC; CDR3: CASSLDDWGTSVHYEQYF
V: TRBV19; size: NA; D: TRBD2; J: TRBJ2-3; DNA: TGTGCCAGTAGTATAGATCAAGGACTAGCGGGGAGTGGGGCGCAGTATTTT; CDR3: CASSIDQGLAGSGAQYF
V: TRBV6-2/TRBV6-3; size: NA; D: NA; J: TRBJ2-5; DNA: TGTGCCAGCAGTTACGGATCATTGAGCGGTTTCCAGACCCAGTACTTC; CDR3: CASSYGSLSGFQTQYF
V: TRBV5-6; size: NA; D: NA; J: TRBJ1-2; DNA: TGTGCCAGCAGCTTCCGAGTCCTGGGCCTCACCCGGGGTTATGGCTACACCTTC; CDR3: CASSFRVLGLTRGYGYTF
V: TRBV5-1; size: NA; D: NA; J: TRBJ2-5; DNA: TGCGCCAGCAGCTTGGGACTAGACCAAGAGACCCAGTACTTC; CDR3: CASSLGLDQETQYF
V: TRBV10-3; size: NA; D: NA; J: TRBJ1-2; DNA: TGTGCCATCAGTGAGGCAGGCCTCTATGGCTACACCTTC; CDR3: CAISEAGLYGYTF
V: TRBV30; size: few; D: NA; J: TRBJ1-6; DNA: TGTGCCTGGAGTCTCGACAGAGACAATTCACCCCTCCACTTT; CDR3: CAWSLDRDNSPLHF
V: TRBV5-4; size: NA; D: TRBD2; J: TRBJ2-3; DNA: TGTGCCAGCAGCACGCCACGAGGAGCGGGGGCCTTCACAGATACGCAGTATTTT; CDR3: CASSTPRGAGAFTDTQYF
V: TRBV3-1/TRBV3-2; size: NA; D: NA; J: TRBJ1-1; DNA: TGTGCCAGCAGCCAAGAGAGCAGGGCATCAGAAGCTTTCTTT; CDR3: CASSQESRASEAFF
V: TRBV24-1; size: NA; D: TRBD2; J: TRBJ2-2; DNA: TGTGCCACCCAACTAGCGGGGGGAACCGGGGAGCTGTTTTTT; CDR3: CATQLAGGTGELFF
V: TRBV3-1/TRBV3-2; size: NA; D: TRBD2; J: TRBJ2-7; DNA: TGTGCCAGCAGCCCGGAGACTAGCGGGGGGGGTGAGCAGTACTTC; CDR3: CASSPETSGGGEQYF
V: TRBV11-2; size: once; D: NA; J: TRBJ1-5; DNA: TGTGCCAGCAGCTTAGGTCCCCACATCAGCAATCAGCCCCAGCATTTT; CDR3: CASSLGPHISNQPQHF
V: TRBV9; size: NA; D: NA; J: TRBJ1-1; DNA: TGTGCCAGCAGCGTAGAAGGAGCTATAAACACTGAAGCTTTCTTT; CDR3: CASSVEGAINTEAFF
V: TRBV19; size: NA; D: TRBD2; J: TRBJ2-7; DNA: TGTGCCAGTAGGGCGGGGGGCCGAGGAGAGCAGTACTTC; CDR3: CASRAGGRGEQYF
V: TRBV5-6; size: NA; D: NA; J: TRBJ1-6; DNA: TGTGCCAGCAGCGGGCAGGGCCTCTATAATTCACCCCTCCACTTT; CDR3: CASSGQGLYNSPLHF